This T cell receptor (beta chain) is drawn from a study of T cell responses to AZD1222 COVID-19 vaccine. Study-level findings and limits: The number of AZD1222 recipients seropositive at baseline was only five or six. Dominant CD4 TCR responses targeted spike regions 160-218 and 743-854.

This CDR3 is 15 amino acids long. The germline V and J ends were trimmed by 8 bases and 4 bases, with 20 bases remaining between them. From germline, CDR1 is KGHSH and CDR2 LQKENI. The method was immunoSEQ multiplex PCR; TCRdb's version includes in-frame clones alone and lacks a portion of them. Among approximately 120,000 clones listed, around 90% were seen once. As concerns this clone: The antigen is not known.

The receptor was isolated from an adult in good health. The sequenced sample was peripheral blood, obtained on day 0 of AZD1222 vaccination. The chain carries TRBV18 and TRBJ1-1; no clear D. CDR3 amino acids: CASRRDADLSTEAFF. CDR3 DNA: TGTGCCAGCCGACGGGATGCAGATTTGAGCACTGAAGCTTTCTTT.